This TCR beta chain was sequenced for a study of CD8 T cells in ankylosing spondylitis. TCRdb passed the 5' RACE reads through MiXCR, listing each CDR3 protein once. The repertoire holds roughly 700,000 distinct CDR3 sequences, over 15% seen once, with roughly a fifth in the top ten. The study, taken as a whole, reports: Disease-associated clonotypes exhibited CD8+ identity and were relatively infrequent in peripheral blood. Ankylosing spondylitis blood appeared to be characterized by a TCR beta motif of under 10 highly homologous variants.

V gave up 5 bases and J gave up 6 bases; unmatched junction bases: 4. Germline loops: CDR1 SGHTA, CDR2 FQGNSA. The CDR3 runs 13 residues. As to this clonotype: Its antigen is not identified.

This sequence was found in a male donor with ankylosing spondylitis. What was sequenced was blood, either unsorted or a sorted T cell fraction (not recorded which). This chain joins TRBV7-2 and TRBJ2-7, with TRBD2 matching 10 bases. CDR3 in amino acids: CASSLSGRIEQYF. The CDR3 bases are TGTGCCAGCAGCCTTAGCGGGAGGATCGAGCAGTACTTC.